This T cell receptor beta chain is from a study of blood T cells in healthy people across ages. Study-level points and caveats: Compared with aged donors, long-lived donors showed fewer expanded clones, suggesting selection. As age increased, TCR beta diversity per million T cells fell in a roughly linear fashion.

The germline V gene encodes CDR1 DFQATT and CDR2 SNEGSKA (reference sequence). The V end lost 4 bases, the J end lost 0 bases, and 13 bases lay between the germline ends. CDR3 length: 15 residues. A few counts support this clonotype. The antigen is unknown. Donors gave 8.5 to 10 milliliters of peripheral blood apiece. Extractions gave at least 5.5 micrograms of total RNA per sample. It was with a sample-barcoded 5' primer and a J-beta primer mix that a second PCR of roughly 6 to 12 cycles was run. TCRdb redid the calling of the 5' RACE reads with MiXCR, one entry per CDR3 protein. The sample lists about 970,000 distinct CDR3 sequences, 51% occurring once.

This chain links TRBV20-1 with TRBJ2-1, with D tentatively TRBD2 (6 bases). The TCR originated in a woman in her sixties or seventies in good health. Sequencing used blood. CDR3 in amino acids: CSATWSGPSYNEQFF. The CDR3 nucleotides read TGCAGTGCTACCTGGAGCGGGCCCTCCTACAATGAGCAGTTCTTC.